Below, one T cell receptor beta chain is given with its context. V lost 6 bases and J 0 bases, leaving 12 bases between the germline ends. The CDR3 extends over 15 amino acids. CDR1 and CDR2 (germline): SNHLY, FYNNEI. Reverse transcription of about 0.45 to 1 ug RNA was performed with random hexamers. Amplification of TCR beta CDR3 used immunoSEQ multiplex PCR across 54 Vbeta and 13 Jbeta. TCRdb recomputed calls from the immunoSEQ multiplex PCR reads with MiXCR, one row per CDR3 protein. The data show roughly 130,000 distinct CDR3 sequences, about 95% seen once. This sample was taken from a study of CD8 T cells in Susac syndrome. Sequencing of TCR beta was performed on blood CD8+ T cells and on blood CD4+ T cells. The multiple sclerosis control cohort comprised treatment-naive individuals presenting with stable or active relapsing-remitting disease.

Sequences were obtained from CD4+ T cells from PBMCs. This receptor was obtained from a human donor with multiple sclerosis. V usage is TRBV2 and J usage is TRBJ2-1; D call uncertain. CDR3 DNA: TGTGCCAGCAGCTATGACCTGAGCTCCTACAATGAGCAGTTCTTC. It codes for CASSYDLSSYNEQFF.